What follows is one TCR beta chain and its context. Antigen: not known. The data belong to a study of radiation and T cells in renal cell carcinoma. Some clones are missing from TCRdb's copy, which holds only in-frame ones; the method was immunoSEQ multiplex PCR. The table includes some 130,000 clones, approximately 80% detected once. Findings and caveats of the study: Baseline intratumoral clonotype presence is unknown without pretreatment biopsies.

V gave up 6 bases and J gave up 9 bases; unmatched junction bases: 14. This CDR3 is built from 15 residues. Germline V gene sequence: CDR1 MDHEN, CDR2 SYDVKM. Time point reported: blood 2 weeks post-SBRT. Treatment: 15 Gy SBRT to primary tumor, nephrectomy 4 weeks later. Radiation-treated patients gave blood at baseline, week 2 and week 4. V gene TRBV28 combines with J gene TRBJ2-7; 10 bases line up with TRBD1. Sequenced here: blood, sampled from a patient whose treatment included radiotherapy and nephrectomy. The clonotype originates from a woman in her sixties or seventies with renal cell carcinoma. DNA of the CDR3: TGTGCCAGCAGGATCTCCGGGACAGGGGAAACAGGGCAGTACTTC. It specifies CASRISGTGETGQYF. The whole variable domain, remainder taken from reference TRBV28 and TRBJ2-7, is DVKVTQSSRYLVKRTGEKVFLECVQDMDHENMFWYRQDPGLGLRLIYFSYDVKMKEKGDIPEGYSVSREKKERFSLILESASTNQTSMYLCASRISGTGETGQYFGPGTRLTVT.